The clone carrying this TCR beta chain is medium-sized in the sample. Antigen: not known. V lost 0 bases and J lost 0, with 12 bases in between. This CDR3 is built from 17 residues. In germline, CDR1 is MNHGY, CDR2 SAAAGT. Lung adjacent to the tumor, free of atypia, was sampled at least 2 cm from its margin. Assay: immunoSEQ multiplex PCR; the TCRdb copy retains only in-frame clones and omits some. The table records several thousand clones, around 28% of them present only once. The sample is drawn from a study of T cells in localized non-small cell lung cancer. Points from the study as a whole: Adjacent uninvolved lung tissue had the highest T cell clonality, exceeding tumor. There were a median around 60 of the top 100 tumor clones appearing in adjacent lung. Since sequencing was restricted to only one region of the tumor, intratumor heterogeneity remains a possibility.

This sequence originates from a woman aged 40 to 75 with stage I lung adenocarcinoma. The V and J genes are TRBV6-8 and TRBJ1-5; D is unresolved. Material: normal lung tissue next to the tumor, obtained before any cancer treatment. CDR3 residues: CASSYSQPRVSNQPQHF. For the CDR3, the DNA is TGTGCCAGCAGTTACTCGCAACCTAGGGTTAGCAATCAGCCCCAGCATTTT.